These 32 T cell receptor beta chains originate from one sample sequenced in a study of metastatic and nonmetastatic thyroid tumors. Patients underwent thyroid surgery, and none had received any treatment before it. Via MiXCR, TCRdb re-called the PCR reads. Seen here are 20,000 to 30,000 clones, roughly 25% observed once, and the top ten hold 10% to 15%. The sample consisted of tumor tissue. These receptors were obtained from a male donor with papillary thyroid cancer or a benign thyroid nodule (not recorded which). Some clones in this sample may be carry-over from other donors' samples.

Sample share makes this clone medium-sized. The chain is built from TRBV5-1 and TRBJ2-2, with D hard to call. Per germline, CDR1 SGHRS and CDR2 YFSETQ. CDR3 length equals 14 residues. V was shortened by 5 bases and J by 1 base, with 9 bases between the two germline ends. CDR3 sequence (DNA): TGCGCCAGCAGTCAGGACGGGAACACCGGGGAGCTGTTTTTT. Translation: CASSQDGNTGELFF. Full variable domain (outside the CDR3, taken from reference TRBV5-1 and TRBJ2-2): KAGVTQTPRYLIKTRGQQVTLSCSPISGHRSVSWYQQTPGQGLQFLFEYFSETQRNKGNFPGRFSGRQFSNSRSEMNVSTLELGDSALYLCASSQDGNTGELFFGEGSRLTVL.

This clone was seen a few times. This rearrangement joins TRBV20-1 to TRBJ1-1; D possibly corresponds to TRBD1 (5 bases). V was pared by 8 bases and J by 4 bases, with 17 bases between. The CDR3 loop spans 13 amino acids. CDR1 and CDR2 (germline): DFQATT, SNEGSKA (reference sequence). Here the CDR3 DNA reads TGCAGTTCGACAGCTCCATCGGTCACTGAAGCTTTCTTT. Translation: CSSTAPSVTEAFF.

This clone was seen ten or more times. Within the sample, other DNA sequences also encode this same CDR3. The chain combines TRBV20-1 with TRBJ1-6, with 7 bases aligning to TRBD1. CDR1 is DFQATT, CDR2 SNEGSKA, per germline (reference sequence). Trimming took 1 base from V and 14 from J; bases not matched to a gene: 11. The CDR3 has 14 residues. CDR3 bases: TGCAGTGCTAGAGGACAGGGCGTTAGGAGGGCCCTCCACTTT. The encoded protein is CSARGQGVRRALHF.

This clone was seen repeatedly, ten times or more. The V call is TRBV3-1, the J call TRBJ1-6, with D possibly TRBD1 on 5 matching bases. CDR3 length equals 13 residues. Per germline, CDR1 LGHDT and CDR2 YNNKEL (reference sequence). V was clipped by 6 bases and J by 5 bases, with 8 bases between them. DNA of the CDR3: TGTGCCAGCAGGGGGGTAGATAATTCACCCCTCCACTTT. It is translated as CASRGVDNSPLHF.

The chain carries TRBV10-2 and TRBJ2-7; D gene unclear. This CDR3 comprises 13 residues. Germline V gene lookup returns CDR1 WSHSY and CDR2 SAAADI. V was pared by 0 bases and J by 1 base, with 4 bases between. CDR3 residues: CASSESRSYEQYF. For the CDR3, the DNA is TGCGCCAGCAGTGAGTCCAGATCCTACGAGCAGTACTTC.

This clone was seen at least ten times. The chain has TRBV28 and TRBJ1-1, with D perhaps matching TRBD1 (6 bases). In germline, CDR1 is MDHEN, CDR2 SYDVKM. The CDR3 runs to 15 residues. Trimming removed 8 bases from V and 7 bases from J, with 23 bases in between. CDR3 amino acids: CASGVGMGAGFEAFF. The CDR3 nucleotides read TGTGCCAGCGGTGTGGGGATGGGGGCAGGGTTTGAAGCTTTCTTT.

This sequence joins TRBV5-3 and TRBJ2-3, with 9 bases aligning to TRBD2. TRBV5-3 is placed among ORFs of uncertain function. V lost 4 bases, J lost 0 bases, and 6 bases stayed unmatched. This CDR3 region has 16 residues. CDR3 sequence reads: CARSLRLADSTDTQYF. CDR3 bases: TGTGCCAGAAGCCTCCGACTAGCGGATAGCACAGATACGCAGTATTTT.

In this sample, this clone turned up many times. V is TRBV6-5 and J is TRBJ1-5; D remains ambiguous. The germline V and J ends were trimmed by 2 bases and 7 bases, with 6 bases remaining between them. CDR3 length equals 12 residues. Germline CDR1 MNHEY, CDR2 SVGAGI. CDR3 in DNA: TGTGCCAGCAGTTACAAGGACCAGCCCCAGCATTTT. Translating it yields CASSYKDQPQHF.

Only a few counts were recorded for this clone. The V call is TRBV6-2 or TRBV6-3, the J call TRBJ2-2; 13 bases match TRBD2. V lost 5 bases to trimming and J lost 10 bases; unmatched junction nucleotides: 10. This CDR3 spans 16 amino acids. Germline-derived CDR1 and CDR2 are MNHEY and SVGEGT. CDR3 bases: TGTGCCAGCAGTCTAATTGGACTAGCGGGAGCTGTGGAGCTGTTTTTT. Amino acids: CASSLIGLAGAVELFF.

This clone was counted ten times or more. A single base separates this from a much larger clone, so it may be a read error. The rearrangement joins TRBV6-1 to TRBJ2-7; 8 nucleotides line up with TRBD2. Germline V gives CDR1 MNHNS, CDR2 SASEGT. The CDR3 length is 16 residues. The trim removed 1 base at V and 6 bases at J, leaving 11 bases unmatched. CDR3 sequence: CASSEVVGTGGSEQYF. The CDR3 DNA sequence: TGTGCCAGCAGTGAAGTAGTCGGGACGGGGGGGTCCGAGCAGTACTTC.

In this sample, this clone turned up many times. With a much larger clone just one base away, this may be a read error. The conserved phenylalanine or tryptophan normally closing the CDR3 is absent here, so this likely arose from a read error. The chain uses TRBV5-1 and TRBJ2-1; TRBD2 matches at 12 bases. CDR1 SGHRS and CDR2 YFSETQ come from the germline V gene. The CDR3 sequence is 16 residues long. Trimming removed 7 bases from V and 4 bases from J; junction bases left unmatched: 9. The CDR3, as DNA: TGCGCCAGCGGCCCAACCGGGACTAGCGGGTACAATGAGCAGTTCGTC. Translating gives CASGPTGTSGYNEQFV.

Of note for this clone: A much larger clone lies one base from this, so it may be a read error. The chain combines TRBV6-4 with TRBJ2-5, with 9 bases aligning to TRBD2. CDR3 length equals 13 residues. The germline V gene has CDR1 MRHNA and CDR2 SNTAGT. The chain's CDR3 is CASSVVAGENQYF. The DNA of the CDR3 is TGTGCCAGCAGTGTGGTAGCGGGAGAGAACCAGTACTTC.

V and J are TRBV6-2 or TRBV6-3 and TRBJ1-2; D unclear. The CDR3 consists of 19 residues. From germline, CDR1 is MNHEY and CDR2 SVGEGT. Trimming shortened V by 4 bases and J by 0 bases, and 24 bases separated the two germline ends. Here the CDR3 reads CASSWTEGGREVTNYGYTF. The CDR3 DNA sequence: TGTGCCAGCAGTTGGACCGAGGGAGGGCGAGAAGTTACTAACTATGGCTACACCTTC.

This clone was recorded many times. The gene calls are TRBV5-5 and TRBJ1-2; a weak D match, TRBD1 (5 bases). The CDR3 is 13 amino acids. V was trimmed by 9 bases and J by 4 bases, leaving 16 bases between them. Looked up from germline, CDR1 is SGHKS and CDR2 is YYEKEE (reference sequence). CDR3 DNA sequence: TGTGCCATCGACCGAGGGAGGGGCTATGGCTACACCTTC. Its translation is CAIDRGRGYGYTF.

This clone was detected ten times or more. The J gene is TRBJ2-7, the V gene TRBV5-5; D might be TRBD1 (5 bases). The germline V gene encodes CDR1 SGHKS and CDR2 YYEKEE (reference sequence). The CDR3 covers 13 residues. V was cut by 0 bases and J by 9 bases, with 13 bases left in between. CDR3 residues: CASSLAAGPGQYF. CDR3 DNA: TGTGCCAGCAGCTTGGCGGCAGGGCCGGGGCAGTACTTC.

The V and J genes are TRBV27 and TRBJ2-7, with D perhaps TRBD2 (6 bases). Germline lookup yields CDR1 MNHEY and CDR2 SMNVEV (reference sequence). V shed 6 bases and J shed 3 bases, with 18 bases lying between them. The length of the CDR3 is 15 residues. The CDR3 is CASRKRERGGYEQYF. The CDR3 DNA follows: TGTGCCAGCAGGAAGAGAGAAAGGGGAGGCTACGAGCAGTACTTC.

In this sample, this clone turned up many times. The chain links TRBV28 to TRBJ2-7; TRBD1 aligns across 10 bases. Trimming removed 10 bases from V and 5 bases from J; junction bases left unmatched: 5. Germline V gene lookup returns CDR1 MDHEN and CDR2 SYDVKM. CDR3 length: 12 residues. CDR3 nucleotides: TGTGCCACCTTGACAGGGGGCGACGAGCAGTACTTC. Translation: CATLTGGDEQYF.

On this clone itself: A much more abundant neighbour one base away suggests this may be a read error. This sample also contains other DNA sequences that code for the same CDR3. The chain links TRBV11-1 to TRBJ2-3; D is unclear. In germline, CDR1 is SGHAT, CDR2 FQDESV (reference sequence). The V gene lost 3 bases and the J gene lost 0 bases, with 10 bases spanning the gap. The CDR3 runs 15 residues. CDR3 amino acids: CASSLGSTSTDTQYF. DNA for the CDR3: TGTGCCAGCAGCTTGGGTAGTACGAGCACAGATACGCAGTATTTT.

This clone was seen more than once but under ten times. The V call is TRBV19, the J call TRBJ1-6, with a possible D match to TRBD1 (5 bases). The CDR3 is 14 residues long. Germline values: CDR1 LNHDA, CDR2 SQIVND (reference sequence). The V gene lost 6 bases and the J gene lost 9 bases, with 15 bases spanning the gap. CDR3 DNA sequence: TGTGCCAGTAGGTTAGGGACCTCTGGTTCACCCCTCCACTTT. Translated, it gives CASRLGTSGSPLHF.

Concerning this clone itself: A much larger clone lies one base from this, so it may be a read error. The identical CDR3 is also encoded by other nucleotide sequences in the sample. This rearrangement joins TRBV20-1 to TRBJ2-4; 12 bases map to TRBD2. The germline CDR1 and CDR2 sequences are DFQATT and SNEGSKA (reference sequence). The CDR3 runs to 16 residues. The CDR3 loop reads CSAREWASGRENIQYF. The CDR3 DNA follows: TGCAGTGCTAGAGAATGGGCTAGCGGGAGGGAAAACATCCAGTACTTC.

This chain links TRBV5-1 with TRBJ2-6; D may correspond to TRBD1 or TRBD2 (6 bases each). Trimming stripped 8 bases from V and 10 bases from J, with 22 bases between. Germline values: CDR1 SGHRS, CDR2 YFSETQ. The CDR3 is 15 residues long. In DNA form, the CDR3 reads TGCGCCAGAAGCCCGTGGGGGGACATGGCAAACGTCCTGACTTTC. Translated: CARSPWGDMANVLTF.

As DNA, the CDR3 is TGCGCCAGCAGCCGTCTAGCGGGAGGGCCTGTAAATGAGCAGTTCTTC. Its translation: CASSRLAGGPVNEQFF. The chain employs TRBV4-1 and TRBJ2-1; 12 positions agree with TRBD2. The CDR3 contains 16 residues. V lost 4 bases and J lost 7; bases outside the gene matches: 8. CDR1 and CDR2 from the germline V gene are MGHRA and YSYEKL.

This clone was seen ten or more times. CDR3 coding DNA: TGTGCCAGCAGCCCGAGCGGCGGTGAGCAGTTCTTC. Protein sequence: CASSPSGGEQFF. This sequence joins TRBV3-1 and TRBJ2-1, with D possibly being TRBD2 (5 bases). CDR3 size: 12 residues. Trimming took 4 bases from V and 9 from J, leaving 10 bases between them. CDR1 and CDR2 from the germline V gene are LGHDT and YNNKEL (reference sequence).

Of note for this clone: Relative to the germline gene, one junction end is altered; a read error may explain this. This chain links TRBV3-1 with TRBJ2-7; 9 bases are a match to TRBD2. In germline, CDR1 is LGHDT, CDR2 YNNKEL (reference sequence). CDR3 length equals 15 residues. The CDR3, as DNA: TGTGCCAGCAGCCACCTACTAGCGGGCTCCTACGAGCTGTACTTC. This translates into CASSHLLAGSYELYF.

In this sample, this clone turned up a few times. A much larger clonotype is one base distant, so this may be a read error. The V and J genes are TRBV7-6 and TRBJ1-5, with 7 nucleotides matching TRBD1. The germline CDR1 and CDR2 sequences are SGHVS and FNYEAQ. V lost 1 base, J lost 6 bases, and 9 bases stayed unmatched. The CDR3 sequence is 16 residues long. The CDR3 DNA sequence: TGTGCCAGCAGCTTAGTGGCCGGGACAGTGGTTCAGCCCCAGCATTTT. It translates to CASSLVAGTVVQPQHF.

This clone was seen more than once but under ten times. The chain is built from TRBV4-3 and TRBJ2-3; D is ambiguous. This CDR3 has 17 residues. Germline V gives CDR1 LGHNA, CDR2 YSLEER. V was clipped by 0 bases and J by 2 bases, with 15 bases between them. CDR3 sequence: CASSQDPAYTYTDTQYF. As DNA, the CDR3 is TGCGCCAGCAGCCAAGATCCGGCCTATACCTACACAGATACGCAGTATTTT.

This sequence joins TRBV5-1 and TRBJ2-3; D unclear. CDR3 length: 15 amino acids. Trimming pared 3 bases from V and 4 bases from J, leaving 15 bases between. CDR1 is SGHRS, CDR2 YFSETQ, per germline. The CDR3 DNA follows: TGCGCCAGCAGCTCGTATACATTTACTTCAGATACGCAGTATTTT. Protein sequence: CASSSYTFTSDTQYF.

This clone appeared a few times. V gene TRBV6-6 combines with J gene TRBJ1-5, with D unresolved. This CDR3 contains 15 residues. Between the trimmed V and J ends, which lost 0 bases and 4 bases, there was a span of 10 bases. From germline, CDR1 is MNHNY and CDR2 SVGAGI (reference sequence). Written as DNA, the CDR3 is TGTGCCAGCAGTTACTCGCGGGAGAGGAATCAGCCCCAGCATTTT. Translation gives CASSYSRERNQPQHF.

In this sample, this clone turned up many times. CDR3 protein: CASSWSGQVYGYTF. The DNA for the CDR3 is TGTGCCAGCAGCTGGTCGGGACAGGTCTATGGCTACACCTTC. The V call is TRBV7-2, the J call TRBJ1-2; the match to TRBD1 covers 8 bases. CDR1 and CDR2 (germline): SGHTA, FQGNSA. V lost 4 bases, J lost 4 bases, and 5 bases stayed unmatched. The CDR3 contains 14 residues.

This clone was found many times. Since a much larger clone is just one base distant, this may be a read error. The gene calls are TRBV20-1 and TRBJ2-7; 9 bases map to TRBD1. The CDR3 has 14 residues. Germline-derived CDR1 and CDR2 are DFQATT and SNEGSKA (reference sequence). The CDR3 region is CRAPEGTGHQEQYF. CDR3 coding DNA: TGCAGGGCCCCGGAAGGGACAGGGCACCAGGAGCAGTACTTC.

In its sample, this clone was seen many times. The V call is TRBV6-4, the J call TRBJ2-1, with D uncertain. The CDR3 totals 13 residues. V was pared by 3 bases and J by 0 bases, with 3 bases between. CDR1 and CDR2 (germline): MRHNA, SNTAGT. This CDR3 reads CASSETSYNEQFF. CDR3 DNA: TGTGCCAGCAGTGAAACCTCCTACAATGAGCAGTTCTTC.

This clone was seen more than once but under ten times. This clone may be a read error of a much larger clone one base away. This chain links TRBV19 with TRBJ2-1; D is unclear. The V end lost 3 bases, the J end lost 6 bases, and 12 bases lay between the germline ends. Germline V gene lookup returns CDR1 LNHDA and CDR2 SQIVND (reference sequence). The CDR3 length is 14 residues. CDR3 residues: CASSMAPLVNEQFF. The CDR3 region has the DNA TGTGCCAGTAGTATGGCCCCCCTGGTCAATGAGCAGTTCTTC.